The 29 T cell receptor beta chains reported below all come from one sample, sequenced in a study of response to subunit inactivated influenza vaccine. TCRdb itself ran the RT-PCR reads through MiXCR, one entry per CDR3 protein. The table has over 800,000 distinct CDR3 sequences, approximately 21% seen once. Sequencing was performed on PBMCs from blood, taken roughly 5 days after vaccination. All receptors derive from a man aged 50 to 59 who received an inactivated influenza vaccine.

This clonotype was detected only a few times. The chain has TRBV18 and TRBJ1-2; D call uncertain. Germline loops: CDR1 KGHSH, CDR2 LQKENI. The germline V and J ends were trimmed by 3 bases and 5 bases, with 22 bases remaining between them. The CDR3 has 17 residues. The chain's CDR3 is CASSPPRSGIIPYGYTF. The CDR3 nucleotides are TGTGCCAGCTCACCGCCCAGGTCGGGGATCATCCCTTATGGCTACACCTTC.

The chain employs TRBV12-3 or TRBV12-4 and TRBJ1-6; D call uncertain. CDR3 length equals 13 residues. V shed 7 bases and J shed 9 bases, with 13 bases lying between them. CDR3 protein: CASKETNFSPLHF. The CDR3 DNA is TGTGCCAGCAAGGAGACAAACTTTTCACCCCTCCACTTT.

V usage is TRBV7-9 and J usage is TRBJ2-3, with D tentatively TRBD1 (6 bases). The CDR3 spans 14 residues. The germline V and J ends were trimmed by 6 bases and 5 bases, with 15 bases remaining between them. Germline V gives CDR1 SEHNR, CDR2 FQNEAQ (reference sequence). CDR3 residues: CASRFGGGEDTQYF. In nucleotides, the CDR3 is TGTGCCAGCAGATTCGGTGGGGGCGAAGATACGCAGTATTTT.

In its sample, this clonotype was seen a few times. DNA of the CDR3: TGCAGTGCTAGAGACAGGGACAATTCACCCCTCCACTTT. This gives the protein CSARDRDNSPLHF. V and J are TRBV20-1 and TRBJ1-6, with a possible D match to TRBD1 (5 bases). Germline V lookup: CDR1 DFQATT, CDR2 SNEGSKA (reference sequence). This CDR3 has 13 residues. Trimming removed 0 bases from V and 7 bases from J, with 7 bases in between.

The chain joins TRBV11-2 to TRBJ2-2; 14 positions agree with TRBD2. J lost 0 bases, V lost 6 bases, and 6 bases had no gene match. The CDR3 covers 18 residues. Germline lookup yields CDR1 SGHAT and CDR2 FQNNGV. The CDR3 coding sequence is TGTGCCAGCAGTCGACTAGCGGGAGGGTCGTCGAACACCGGGGAGCTGTTTTTT. Amino acids: CASSRLAGGSSNTGELFF.

The chain couples TRBV11-2 to TRBJ2-3, with D uncertain. This CDR3 spans 16 amino acids. V shed 3 bases and J shed 1 base, with 14 bases lying between them. CDR1 is SGHAT, CDR2 FQNNGV, per germline. CDR3 nucleotide sequence: TGTGCCAGCAGCTTCCTGGGTCCTGGGGGCACAGATACGCAGTATTTT. Its translation: CASSFLGPGGTDTQYF.

This clonotype was seen a few times. V is TRBV25-1 and J is TRBJ2-3, with D possibly being TRBD2 (5 bases). The CDR3 runs 14 residues. CDR1 MGHDK and CDR2 SYGVNS come from the germline V gene. V lost 3 bases and J lost 1, with 8 bases in between. The CDR3 bases are TGTGCCAGCAGTGATGCCGGGGGCACAGATACGCAGTATTTT. Its translation is CASSDAGGTDTQYF.

This clonotype turned up a few times. The rearrangement links TRBV7-8 to TRBJ2-6; D remains ambiguous. V was clipped by 5 bases and J by 0 bases, with 14 bases between them. CDR1 and CDR2 (germline): SGHVS, FQNEAQ. The CDR3 runs to 17 residues. The CDR3 loop is CASSLIRGNSGANVLTF. In DNA, the CDR3 is TGTGCCAGCAGCCTGATCCGCGGCAACTCTGGGGCCAACGTCCTGACTTTC.

In this sample, this clonotype turned up once. This chain connects TRBV7-2 to TRBJ2-7, with 7 bases fitting TRBD2. Germline values: CDR1 SGHTA, CDR2 FQGNSA. The CDR3 is 15 amino acids. V gave up 0 bases and J gave up 2 bases; unmatched junction bases: 4. CDR3 DNA sequence: TGTGCCAGCAGCTTAGCAGGGGAGGGAACCTACGAGCAGTACTTC. This codes for CASSLAGEGTYEQYF.

This clonotype occurred many times. The rearrangement joins TRBV12-3 or TRBV12-4 to TRBJ2-4; the D gene is possibly TRBD1 (5 bases). Between the trimmed V and J ends, which lost 3 bases and 8 bases, there was a span of 14 bases. CDR3 length equals 14 residues. In nucleotides, the CDR3 is TGTGCCAGCAGTTTGGGTCAGGGTAAGGACATTCAGTACTTC. Amino acid sequence: CASSLGQGKDIQYF.

The CDR3 region is CASSPTEVLVEQYF. The CDR3 bases are TGTGCCAGCTCACCAACCGAGGTTCTGGTCGAGCAGTACTTC. The chain links TRBV18 to TRBJ2-7, with D unclear. The CDR3 totals 14 residues. The germline CDR1 and CDR2 sequences are KGHSH and LQKENI. V dropped 2 bases and J dropped 6 bases, with 14 bases sitting between them.

This clonotype has just a few counts. CDR3 nucleotides: TGCAGTGCTAGGGACCTCGGGGGCCACAGCTCCTACGAGCAGTACTTC. Protein sequence: CSARDLGGHSSYEQYF. The chain carries TRBV20-1 and TRBJ2-7; D possibly matches TRBD1 or TRBD2 (6 bases each). The V gene's germline CDR1 is DFQATT and CDR2 SNEGSKA (reference sequence). With 3 bases removed from V and 0 bases from J, the gap between germline ends came to 18 bases. This CDR3 spans 16 amino acids.

This clonotype showed up just a few times. The chain couples TRBV7-3 to TRBJ2-2; D gene uncertain. CDR3 length: 14 amino acids. From germline, CDR1 is SGHTA and CDR2 FQGTGA. Trimming took off 5 bases at V and 2 bases at J, with 9 bases between the two ends. In DNA form, the CDR3 reads TGTGCCAGCAGCCCGAACACCAACACCGGGGAGCTGTTTTTT. This translates into CASSPNTNTGELFF.

The chain joins TRBV2 to TRBJ1-1; D gene ambiguous. V shed 7 bases and J shed 5 bases, with 11 bases lying between them. Germline assignment: CDR1 SNHLY and CDR2 FYNNEI. The CDR3 length is 12 residues. The CDR3 coding sequence is TGTGCCAGCACCGAGGGCGGGACTGAAGCTTTCTTT. Translated, it gives CASTEGGTEAFF.

The gene calls are TRBV11-3 and TRBJ2-5; D is perhaps TRBD2 (6 bases). Germline assignment: CDR1 SGHNT and CDR2 YENEEA. Trimming pared 5 bases from V and 2 bases from J, leaving 21 bases between. The CDR3 totals 17 residues. CDR3 nucleotide sequence: TGTGCCAGCAGCCCAGAAACCCGGGCGGGGAATCAAGAGACCCAGTACTTC. This codes for CASSPETRAGNQETQYF.

A few counts support this clonotype. V gene TRBV6-2 or TRBV6-3 combines with J gene TRBJ2-1; D uncertain. CDR1 is MNHEY, CDR2 SVGEGT, per germline. With 0 bases removed from V and 5 bases from J, the gap between germline ends came to 8 bases. The length of the CDR3 is 14 residues. The CDR3 DNA sequence: TGTGCCAGCAGTTACTCTGACGGAAACAATGAGCAGTTCTTC. Its protein product is CASSYSDGNNEQFF.

The genes are TRBV9 and TRBJ1-2; D possibly corresponds to TRBD1 (5 bases). Looked up from germline, CDR1 is SGDLS and CDR2 is YYNGEE. Trimming took off 3 bases at V and 4 bases at J, with 19 bases between the two ends. This CDR3 contains 16 residues. The CDR3 protein is CASSGGATFRIYGYTF. For the CDR3, the DNA is TGTGCCAGCAGCGGAGGGGCGACGTTCCGGATCTATGGCTACACCTTC.

This clonotype was seen once. The chain couples TRBV18 to TRBJ2-1; 9 bases line up with TRBD1. V shed 5 bases, J shed 1 base, and the junction held 6 bases outside the gene matches. CDR1 is KGHSH, CDR2 LQKENI, per germline. The CDR3 is made up of 16 amino acids. CDR3 residues: CASSAAGTGSYNEQFF. CDR3 in DNA: TGTGCCAGCTCAGCAGCCGGGACAGGGTCCTACAATGAGCAGTTCTTC.

This clonotype has at least ten counts. The V gene is TRBV12-3 or TRBV12-4, the J gene TRBJ2-2; D is perhaps TRBD1 (6 bases). The V and J ends lost 6 bases and 0 bases respectively, with 11 bases between them. The CDR3 totals 15 residues. The CDR3 DNA reads as TGTGCCAGCAGGAAGACAGGAACGAACACCGGGGAGCTGTTTTTT. This gives the protein CASRKTGTNTGELFF.

This clonotype was found a few times. The V call is TRBV5-4, the J call TRBJ2-7; D is uncertain. CDR3 size: 12 residues. Germline V gene data show CDR1 as SGHNT and CDR2 as YYREEE (reference sequence). The V end lost 4 bases, the J end lost 2 bases, and 7 bases lay between the germline ends. CDR3 nucleotides: TGTGCCAGCAGCCGTGATGCCTACGAGCAGTACTTC. This gives the protein CASSRDAYEQYF.

The chain has TRBV6-2 or TRBV6-3 and TRBJ2-5; 7 positions agree with TRBD1. Germline-derived CDR1 and CDR2 are MNHEY and SVGEGT. CDR3 length: 14 residues. Trimming at V came to 4 bases and at J to 1 base, leaving 3 bases not matched to a gene. The CDR3 sequence is CASSLYRGQETQYF. In nucleotides, the CDR3 is TGTGCCAGCAGTTTGTACAGGGGCCAAGAGACCCAGTACTTC.

V and J are TRBV7-9 and TRBJ1-1; D call uncertain. CDR3 length: 14 residues. V lost 5 bases, J lost 0 bases, and 10 bases lay in between. The germline V gene has CDR1 SEHNR and CDR2 FQNEAQ (reference sequence). The CDR3 reads CASSDYLVNTEAFF. CDR3 DNA sequence: TGTGCCAGCAGCGACTATCTTGTGAACACTGAAGCTTTCTTT.

The genes are TRBV7-2 and TRBJ1-1; 9 bases fit TRBD1. The CDR3 totals 13 residues. V lost 6 bases and J lost 6; bases outside the gene matches: 5. CDR1 SGHTA and CDR2 FQGNSA come from the germline V gene. In nucleotides, the CDR3 is TGTGCCAGCAGTTACGACAGGGGGGCTGAAGCTTTCTTT. Its protein is CASSYDRGAEAFF.

This clonotype occurred a few times. J is TRBJ2-3 and V is TRBV5-1; no definite D call. Deletions cut 2 bases from V and 6 bases from J, with 16 bases between. The CDR3 sequence is 15 residues long. The germline V gene encodes CDR1 SGHRS and CDR2 YFSETQ. The CDR3: CASSFSGLLRDTQYF. The CDR3 DNA follows: TGCGCCAGCAGCTTCAGTGGGCTCCTTCGGGATACGCAGTATTTT.

The sample holds a few counts of this clonotype. The J gene is TRBJ2-1, the V gene TRBV12-3 or TRBV12-4; D not certain. V was trimmed by 2 bases and J by 6 bases, leaving 17 bases between them. The CDR3 spans 16 residues. The CDR3 nucleotides are TGTGCCAGCAGTTTAAGATGGCTGAGTGAATTCAATGAGCAGTTCTTC. Its protein product is CASSLRWLSEFNEQFF.

This clonotype has at least ten counts. This chain uses TRBV12-3 or TRBV12-4 with TRBJ1-5; unclear D gene. The CDR3 spans 14 residues. Trimming removed 3 bases at V and 7 bases at J, with 13 bases between. In DNA form, the CDR3 reads TGTGCCAGCAGTTTGGAAGGGTACCACCAGCCCCAGCATTTT. It translates to CASSLEGYHQPQHF.

This clonotype has just a few counts. This sequence joins TRBV5-8 and TRBJ1-6, with 8 positions matching TRBD1. The CDR3 extends over 15 amino acids. The V gene end was trimmed by 4 bases and the J gene end by 6 bases; junction bases not matched to a gene: 6. Germline loops: CDR1 SGHTS, CDR2 YDEGEE. CDR3 sequence (DNA): TGTGCCAGCAGCCCGGGACAGGATCCTAATTCACCCCTCCACTTT. Translating gives CASSPGQDPNSPLHF.

This clonotype was recorded many times. The J gene is TRBJ2-3, the V gene TRBV20-1, with TRBD1 matching 9 bases. The CDR3 spans 14 residues. Losses at the gene ends were 6 bases for V and 1 base for J; bases not matched to a gene: 5. CDR1 and CDR2 from the germline V gene are DFQATT and SNEGSKA (reference sequence). The CDR3 DNA follows: TGCAGTGCCCAGCGGGACAGGGGCACAGATACGCAGTATTTT. It codes for CSAQRDRGTDTQYF.

The chain has TRBV6-2 or TRBV6-3 and TRBJ2-2; D is undetermined. The germline CDR1 and CDR2 sequences are MNHEY and SVGEGT. V shed 8 bases and J shed 5 bases, with 9 bases lying between them. The CDR3 is 12 amino acids. The CDR3 bases are TGTGCCAGCGGCCAAAGTACCGGGGAGCTGTTTTTT. This translates into CASGQSTGELFF.